The clone carrying this T cell receptor beta chain was counted between two and nine times. The antigen is not known. These data come from a study of T cell repertoires in cytomegalovirus infection. For the study at large: Indicated by public TCR beta signatures were CMV infection and matching HLA type.

TCRdb analysed the reads with MiXCR anew, one entry per CDR3 protein. The sample holds around 490,000 distinct CDR3 sequences, 26% seen once. This CDR3 is built from 17 residues. Trimming removed 6 bases from V and 6 bases from J; junction bases left unmatched: 18. Study-wide results and limits: Of the TCR beta families, the public ones yielded a cumulative frequency that identified carriers of CMV plus the relevant HLA. It was HLA-C-restricted CMV-specific TCR beta clonotypes that dominated the response ex vivo.

This sequence originates from a human donor in good health (CMV status not recorded). Some clones in this sample may be carry-over from other donors' samples. Input material: PBMCs. This chain uses TRBV12-3 or TRBV12-4 with TRBJ1-1; TRBD1 matches 8 bases. Here the CDR3 DNA reads TGTGCCAGCAGCCAGAGGGGGACAGGCATTATCCCCGCTGAAGCTTTCTTT. Its protein product is CASSQRGTGIIPAEAFF.